This entry features one T cell receptor (beta chain) sequence. Its cognate antigen is unknown. The data were taken from a study of graft-versus-host responses after intestinal transplantation. Germline CDR1 and CDR2: MNHEY and SMNVEV (reference sequence). This CDR3 is 15 amino acids long. The germline V and J ends were trimmed by 1 base and 0 bases, with 7 bases remaining between them. Using immunoSEQ multiplex PCR, the repertoire was profiled, and TCRdb retains in-frame clones only, with some absent. The sample has fewer than 95,000 clones, approximately 94% seen once. This receptor was obtained from a human donor who was the organ donor for an intestinal transplant. The chain carries TRBV27 and TRBJ1-5, with unresolved D. This specimen consisted of unstimulated CD4+ T cells sorted from spleen or lymph node cells, obtained before transplant. As DNA, the CDR3 is TGTGCCAGCAGTTTATGGGGATATAGCAATCAGCCCCAGCATTTT. It yields the protein CASSLWGYSNQPQHF.